This entry features one T cell receptor (beta chain) sequence. Its target is not known. Healthy bone marrow donors made up the cohort. The CDR3 covers 16 residues. Trimming pared 0 bases from V and 1 base from J, leaving 12 bases between. Germline lookup yields CDR1 MGHRA and CDR2 YSYEKL. PCR was performed using 60 Vbeta and 13 Jbeta primers. Clones were sequenced by immunoSEQ multiplex PCR, and TCRdb holds only the in-frame ones, with some missing. The repertoire includes roughly 290,000 clones, about 80% of them detected once, and roughly 0.31% sits in the top ten. The data stem from a study of cytomegalovirus exposure and HLA in healthy donors. Study-wide results and caveats: Prior analysis indicated that the majority of TCR beta V segments exhibited productivity approximately 90% or approximately 30% of the time. TCR beta V- and J-gene trimming was later associated with a missense DCLRE1C variant.

The TCR comes from a girl aged 2 to 10 in good health and CMV-seronegative. Material for sequencing was PBMCs. The chain joins TRBV4-1 to TRBJ1-2; D ambiguous. CDR3 nucleotide sequence: TGCGCCAGCAGCCAAGACAGCTACAGAGTTAACTATGGCTACACCTTC. This gives the protein CASSQDSYRVNYGYTF.